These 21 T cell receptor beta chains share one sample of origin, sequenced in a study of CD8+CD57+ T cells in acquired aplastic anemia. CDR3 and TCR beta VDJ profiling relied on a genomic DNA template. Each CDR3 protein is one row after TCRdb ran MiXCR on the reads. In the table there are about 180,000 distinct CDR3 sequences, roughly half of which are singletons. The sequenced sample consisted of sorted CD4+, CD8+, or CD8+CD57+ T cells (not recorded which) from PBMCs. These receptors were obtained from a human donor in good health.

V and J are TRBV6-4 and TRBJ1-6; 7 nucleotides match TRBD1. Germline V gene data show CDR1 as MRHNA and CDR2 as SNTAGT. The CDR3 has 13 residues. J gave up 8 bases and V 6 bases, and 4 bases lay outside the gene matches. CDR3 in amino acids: CASRTGTDSPLHF. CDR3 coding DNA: TGTGCCAGCAGGACAGGGACGGATTCACCCCTCCACTTT.

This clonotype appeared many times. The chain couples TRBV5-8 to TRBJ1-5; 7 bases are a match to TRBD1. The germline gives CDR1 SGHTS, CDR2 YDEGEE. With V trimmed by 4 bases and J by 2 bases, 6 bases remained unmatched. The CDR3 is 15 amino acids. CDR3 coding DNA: TGTGCCAGCAGCCTTGTGGGGACAGGCAATCAGCCCCAGCATTTT. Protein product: CASSLVGTGNQPQHF.

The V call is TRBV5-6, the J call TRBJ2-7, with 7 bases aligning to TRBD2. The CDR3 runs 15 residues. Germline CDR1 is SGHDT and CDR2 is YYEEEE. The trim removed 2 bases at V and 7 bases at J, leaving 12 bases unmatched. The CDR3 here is CASSLVSGWGGEQYF. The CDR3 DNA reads TGTGCCAGCAGCTTAGTGTCTGGGTGGGGGGGAGAGCAGTACTTC.

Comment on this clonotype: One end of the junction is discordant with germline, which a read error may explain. The CDR3 DNA follows: TGTGCCACCAGCAGGGGTGGGGCAGTCGAAGCTTTCTTT. Amino acids: CATSRGGAVEAFF. The chain uses TRBV7-3 and TRBJ1-1; weak D call: TRBD1 (6 bases). The CDR3 runs 13 residues. CDR1 is SGHTA and CDR2 is FQGTGA in the germline V gene.

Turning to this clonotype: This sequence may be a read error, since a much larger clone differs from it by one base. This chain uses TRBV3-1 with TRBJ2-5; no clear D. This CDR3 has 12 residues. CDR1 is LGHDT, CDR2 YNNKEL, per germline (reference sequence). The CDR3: CAGSQVLETQYF. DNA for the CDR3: TGTGCCGGCAGCCAAGTGCTGGAGACCCAGTACTTC.

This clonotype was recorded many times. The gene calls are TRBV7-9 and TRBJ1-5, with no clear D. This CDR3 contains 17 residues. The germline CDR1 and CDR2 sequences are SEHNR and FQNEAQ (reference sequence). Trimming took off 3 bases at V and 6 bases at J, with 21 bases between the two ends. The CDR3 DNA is TGTGCCAGCAGCTTCCCCTGTTTTGAGAGGCAGTGTCAGCCCCAGCATTTT. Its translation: CASSFPCFERQCQPQHF.

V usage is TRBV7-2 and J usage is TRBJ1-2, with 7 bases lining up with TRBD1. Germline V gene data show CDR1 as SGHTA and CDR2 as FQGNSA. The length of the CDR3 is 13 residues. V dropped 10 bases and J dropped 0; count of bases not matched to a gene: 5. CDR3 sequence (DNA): TGTGCCACCACGGGACAGCCTAACTATGGCTACACCTTC. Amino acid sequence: CATTGQPNYGYTF.

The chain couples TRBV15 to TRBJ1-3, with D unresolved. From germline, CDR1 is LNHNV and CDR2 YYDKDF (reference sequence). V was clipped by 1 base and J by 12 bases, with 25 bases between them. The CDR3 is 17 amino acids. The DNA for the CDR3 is TGTGCCACCAGCAGAGTTCACTCATCGAGCTCTGGAGACAACATATATTTT. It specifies CATSRVHSSSSGDNIYF.

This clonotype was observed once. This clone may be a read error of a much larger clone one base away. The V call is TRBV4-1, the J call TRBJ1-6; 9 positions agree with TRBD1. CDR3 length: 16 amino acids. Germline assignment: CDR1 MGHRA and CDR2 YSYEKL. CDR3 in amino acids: CASSPGQGGHNSSLHF. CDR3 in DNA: TGCGCCAGCAGCCCGGGACAGGGAGGCCATAATTCATCCCTCCACTTT.

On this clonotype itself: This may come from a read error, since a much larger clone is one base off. The CDR3 reads CASSRGANNSPLHF. The DNA of the CDR3 is TGTGCCAGCAGCCGCGGGGCCAATAATTCACCCCTCCACTTT. V usage is TRBV12-3 or TRBV12-4 and J usage is TRBJ1-6, with D possibly TRBD1 on 5 matching bases. The CDR3 is 14 amino acids. The germline V and J ends were trimmed by 6 bases and 5 bases, with 11 bases remaining between them.

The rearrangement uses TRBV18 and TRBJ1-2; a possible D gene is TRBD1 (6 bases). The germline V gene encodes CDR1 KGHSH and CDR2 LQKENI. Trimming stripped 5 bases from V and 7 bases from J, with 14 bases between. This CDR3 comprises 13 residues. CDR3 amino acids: CASSTTGSSGYTF. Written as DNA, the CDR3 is TGTGCCAGCTCAACTACAGGGAGTAGTGGCTACACCTTC.

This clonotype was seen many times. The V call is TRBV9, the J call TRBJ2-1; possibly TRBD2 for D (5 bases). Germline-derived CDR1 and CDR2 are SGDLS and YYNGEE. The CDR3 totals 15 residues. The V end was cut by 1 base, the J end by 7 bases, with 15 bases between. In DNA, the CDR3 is TGTGCCAGCAGCGTAACCCCGGAGGTTCGGAATGAGCAGTTCTTC. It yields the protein CASSVTPEVRNEQFF. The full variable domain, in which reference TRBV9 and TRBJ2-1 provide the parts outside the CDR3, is DSGVTQTPKHLITATGQRVTLRCSPRSGDLSVYWYQQSLDQGLQFLIQYYNGEERAKGNILERFSAQQFPDLHSELNLSSLELGDSALYFCASSVTPEVRNEQFFGPGTRLTVL.

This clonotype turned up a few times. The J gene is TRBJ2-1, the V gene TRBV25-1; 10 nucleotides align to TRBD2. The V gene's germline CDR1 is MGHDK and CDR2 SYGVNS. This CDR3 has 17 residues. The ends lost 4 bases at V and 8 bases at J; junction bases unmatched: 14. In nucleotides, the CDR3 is TGTGCCAGCAGTGCGCCCCCAAGGCTAGCGGGGGCAGATGAGCAGTTCTTC. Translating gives CASSAPPRLAGADEQFF.

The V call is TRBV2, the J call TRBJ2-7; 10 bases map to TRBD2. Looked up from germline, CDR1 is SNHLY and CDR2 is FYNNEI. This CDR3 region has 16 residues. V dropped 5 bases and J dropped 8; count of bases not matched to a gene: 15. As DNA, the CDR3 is TGTGCCAGCAGTTCGGCTAGCGGGGGATCGGCGAGTCAGCAGTACTTC. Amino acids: CASSSASGGSASQQYF. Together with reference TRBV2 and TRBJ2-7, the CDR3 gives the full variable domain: EPEVTQTPSHQVTQMGQEVILRCVPISNHLYFYWYRQILGQKVEFLVSFYNNEISEKSEIFDDQFSVERPDGSNFTLKIRSTKLEDSAMYFCASSSASGGSASQQYFGPGTRLTVT.

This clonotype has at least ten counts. The CDR3 nucleotides are TGTGCCAGCAGTGAGGGGTTAGCAGGTGGGGCCAACGTCCTGACTTTC. Protein product: CASSEGLAGGANVLTF. The J gene is TRBJ2-6, the V gene TRBV6-1; D unclear. CDR3 length: 16 residues. The germline gives CDR1 MNHNS, CDR2 SASEGT. Trimming shortened V by 3 bases and J by 3 bases, and 12 bases separated the two germline ends.

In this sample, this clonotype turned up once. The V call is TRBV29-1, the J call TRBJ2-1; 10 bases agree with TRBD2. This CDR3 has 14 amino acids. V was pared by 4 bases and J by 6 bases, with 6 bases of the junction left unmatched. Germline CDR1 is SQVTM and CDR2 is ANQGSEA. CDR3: CSVASGRAGNEQFF. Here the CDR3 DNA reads TGCAGCGTTGCGAGCGGGAGGGCCGGCAATGAGCAGTTCTTC.

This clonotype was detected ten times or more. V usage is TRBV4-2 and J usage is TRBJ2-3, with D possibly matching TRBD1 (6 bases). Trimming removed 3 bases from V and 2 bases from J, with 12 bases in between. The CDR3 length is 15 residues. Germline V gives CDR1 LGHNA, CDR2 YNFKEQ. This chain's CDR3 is CASSQIQGLTDTQYF. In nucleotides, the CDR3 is TGTGCCAGCAGCCAGATTCAGGGGCTCACAGATACGCAGTATTTT.

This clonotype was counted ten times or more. CDR3 in DNA: TGTGCCAGCAGCCCCATTTCAGCAGCGCCCAATGAGCAGTTCTTC. Its translation: CASSPISAAPNEQFF. This sequence joins TRBV9 and TRBJ2-1; D is unresolved. CDR1 is SGDLS, CDR2 YYNGEE, per germline. Trimming shortened V by 4 bases and J by 6 bases, and 17 bases separated the two germline ends. There are 15 residues in the CDR3. Based on the CDR3 plus reference TRBV9 and TRBJ2-1, the full variable domain is DSGVTQTPKHLITATGQRVTLRCSPRSGDLSVYWYQQSLDQGLQFLIQYYNGEERAKGNILERFSAQQFPDLHSELNLSSLELGDSALYFCASSPISAAPNEQFFGPGTRLTVL.

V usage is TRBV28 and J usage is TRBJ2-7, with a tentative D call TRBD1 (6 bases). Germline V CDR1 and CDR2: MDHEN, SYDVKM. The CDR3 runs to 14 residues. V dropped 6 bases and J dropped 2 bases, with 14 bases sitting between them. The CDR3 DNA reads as TGTGCCAGCAGCCCTAGACAGGATCCCTACGAGCAGTACTTC. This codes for CASSPRQDPYEQYF.

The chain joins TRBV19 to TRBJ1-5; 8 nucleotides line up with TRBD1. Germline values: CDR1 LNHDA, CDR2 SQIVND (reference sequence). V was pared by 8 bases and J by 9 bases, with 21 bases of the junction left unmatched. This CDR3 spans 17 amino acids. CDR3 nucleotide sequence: TGTGCCAGTGGTAACGGACAGGGAGGATGGGCAAGACGGCCCCAGCATTTT. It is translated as CASGNGQGGWARRPQHF.

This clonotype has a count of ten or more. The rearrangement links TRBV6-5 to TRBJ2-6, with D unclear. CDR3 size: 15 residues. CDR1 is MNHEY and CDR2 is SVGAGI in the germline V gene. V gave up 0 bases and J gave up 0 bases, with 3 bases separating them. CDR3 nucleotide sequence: TGTGCCAGCAGTTACTCACTCTCTGGGGCCAACGTCCTGACTTTC. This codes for CASSYSLSGANVLTF.